This entry describes one TCR beta chain. Its antigen specificity is not known. No much larger clone is present one base from it, and per-base qualities are unavailable. The data stem from a study of CXCR4 blockade with PD-1 therapy in pancreatic cancer (dated by TCRdb to between 2018 and 2021). For context, the study as a whole: The study combined multiplex immunohistochemistry and TCRbeta immunosequencing of resected pancreatic ductal adenocarcinoma with ex vivo slice culture testing PD-1 and CXCR4 blockade. To look at intratumoral heterogeneity, the researchers TCR-sequenced two geographically distinct regions from each of a handful of tumors.

General findings and caveats noted by the study authors: Only TCRbeta chains were sequenced, so true antigen-specificity overlap of convergent dominant clones remained unconfirmed pending paired alpha-beta single-cell sequencing. Tumors showed clonal expansion, with mean productive clonality around 0.14 versus 0.05 in healthy blood, but clonality did not correlate with survival. A strong correlation was found between the frequency of an amino acid clone and the number of distinct nucleotide rearrangements encoding that clone, which suggests convergent selection driven by common tumor antigens.

The CDR3 contains 13 residues, cysteine and phenylalanine counted. Just the 39-base CDR3 DNA is kept, in frame starting at base 1. At the junction V is shortened by 4 bases and J by 0 bases, with 7 bases in between. Based on the germline V gene, the CDR1 and CDR2 sequences are SQVTM and ANQGSEA. The archived tumor blocks came from patients who had not received neoadjuvant therapy before resection. In the preserved-tissue arm, the study used 30 to 35 surgical resection samples taken from more than 20 pancreatic ductal adenocarcinoma patients who had not previously been treated. DNA for the resection arm was extracted from ten 5-micron curls of FFPE tumor cut next to the multiplex immunohistochemistry slide. TCRbeta CDR3 regions were immunosequenced from extracted DNA using the immunoSEQ Assay at Adaptive Biotechnologies. Per the source publication's procedure: To measure the absolute abundance of each unique TCRbeta CDR3, the sequences were collapsed and filtered. Clonality, calculated using only productive in-frame rearrangements, was defined as 1 minus Pielou's evenness. For regional overlap, the top 100 nucleotide rearrangements were followed across paired samples, and the Morisita index was used to compare paired samples against unrelated samples. The immunoSEQ Rearrangement Details tool was used to assess whether nucleotide rearrangements converged onto identical amino acid sequences. Drawn from immuneACCESS, this table holds only the in-frame rearrangements with V and J called that TCRdb kept. Clones are partly lost; checked studies trace under half to an unresolved V gene and leave the rest unexplained. V, J and clone size derive from that table, while D and trimming were established from the DNA sequence. The sample table records 950 to 1,200 clones; more than 30% of these occur just once. The ten biggest clones cover roughly a tenth of the sample.

The chain uses TRBV29-1 and TRBJ1-5; the D gene is perhaps TRBD1, on 6 matching bases. Source material: tumor tissue. This receptor was identified in a human donor with pancreatic ductal adenocarcinoma. CDR3 region: CSVGGGSNQPQHF. The sequenced DNA: TGCAGCGTTGGAGGGGGTAGCAATCAGCCCCAGCATTTT.